These T cell receptor beta chains were read from a single sample in a study of metastatic and nonmetastatic thyroid tumors. TCRdb reprocessed the PCR reads via MiXCR. The table includes about 30,000 clones, more than 25% detected once. What was sequenced was blood. The receptor source for this set is a female donor with papillary thyroid cancer or a benign thyroid nodule (not recorded which). Some clones in this sample may be carry-over from other donors' samples. Both conserved end residues are trimmed from each CDR3. Clone size appears in some rows only: once, few, many, or a class for an expanded clone.

CDR3: ASSLDKISYEQY
J: TRBJ2-7
size: NA
V: TRBV5-1

CDR3: ASGGTGIREQY
J: TRBJ2-7
size: NA
V: TRBV28

CDR3: ATLESSGNTIY
J: TRBJ1-3
size: medium-sized
V: TRBV28

CDR3: ASSAPSQPDEQY
J: TRBJ2-7
size: NA
V: TRBV9

CDR3: ASTAGTSGRPGAGELF
J: TRBJ2-2
size: NA
V: TRBV6-4

CDR3: ASSPGRELTGANVLT
J: TRBJ2-6
size: NA
V: TRBV18

CDR3: ASSYESGRGPLNYGYT
J: TRBJ1-2
size: few
V: TRBV6-2/TRBV6-3

CDR3: AWSPGRTGELF
J: TRBJ2-2
size: NA
V: TRBV30

CDR3: ASSESAEPKTEAF
J: TRBJ1-1
size: few
V: TRBV10-1

CDR3: ASSSSDRRHTDTQY
J: TRBJ2-3
size: many
V: TRBV5-6

CDR3: ASSQGQGGQPQH
J: TRBJ1-5
size: NA
V: TRBV4-1

CDR3: ASSLDGTYEQY
J: TRBJ2-7
size: NA
V: TRBV7-9

CDR3: ASSDSRKPYGQY
J: TRBJ2-7
size: NA
V: TRBV27

CDR3: ASSYWKTGGDTGELF
J: TRBJ2-2
size: few
V: TRBV6-6

CDR3: ASSPGQGIFYGYT
J: TRBJ1-2
size: NA
V: TRBV28

CDR3: AWSMGTDTQY
J: TRBJ2-3
size: NA
V: TRBV30

CDR3: SATSGRGYNEQF
J: TRBJ2-1
size: NA
V: TRBV20-1

CDR3: ASSYWDQPQH
J: TRBJ1-5
size: few
V: TRBV6-2/TRBV6-3

CDR3: ASGQGPSDTQY
J: TRBJ2-3
size: NA
V: TRBV6-4

CDR3: ASSLGQAGNTIY
J: TRBJ1-3
size: few
V: TRBV11-3

CDR3: ASSPKGQGDSYEQY
J: TRBJ2-7
size: NA
V: TRBV6-1

CDR3: ASSLAGTGWGYT
J: TRBJ1-2
size: NA
V: TRBV5-1

CDR3: ASSGPLNYGYT
J: TRBJ1-2
size: few
V: TRBV7-9

CDR3: ASSLQGGPYEQY
J: TRBJ2-7
size: NA
V: TRBV12-3/TRBV12-4

CDR3: ASSSATEAF
J: TRBJ1-1
size: NA
V: TRBV4-1

CDR3: ASSFLPGQNNTGELF
J: TRBJ2-2
size: NA
V: TRBV7-3

CDR3: AWSARGSWDNSPLH
J: TRBJ1-6
size: once
V: TRBV30

CDR3: ASSADRGLSQPQH
J: TRBJ1-5
size: few
V: TRBV6-1

CDR3: ASSPGAGGDYEQY
J: TRBJ2-7
size: medium-sized
V: TRBV6-1

CDR3: SALLAGGHEQF
J: TRBJ2-1
size: NA
V: TRBV20-1

CDR3: SAVPGQRRGYGYT
J: TRBJ1-2
size: NA
V: TRBV20-1

CDR3: AWSFSRDSEQY
J: TRBJ2-7
size: NA
V: TRBV30

CDR3: ASSLQYDSEAF
J: TRBJ1-1
size: NA
V: TRBV5-1

CDR3: ASSVGRASTGELF
J: TRBJ2-2
size: many
V: TRBV2

CDR3: ASTRTSEPYEQY
J: TRBJ2-7
size: few
V: TRBV27

CDR3: ASSYGGRPSTDTQY
J: TRBJ2-3
size: few
V: TRBV6-2/TRBV6-3

CDR3: ASSLGTVGNTIY
J: TRBJ1-3
size: NA
V: TRBV5-1

CDR3: ASSSNSGYGYT
J: TRBJ1-2
size: many
V: TRBV7-2

CDR3: ASSGVMGGTGELF
J: TRBJ2-2
size: NA
V: TRBV9

CDR3: ASSELAGYEQY
J: TRBJ2-7
size: many
V: TRBV6-1

CDR3: ASSPAGDPYNEQF
J: TRBJ2-1
size: once
V: TRBV7-8

CDR3: ASSYSRIERGQNTEAF
J: TRBJ1-1
size: NA
V: TRBV6-5

CDR3: ASSLVPSGELF
J: TRBJ2-2
size: once
V: TRBV7-2